These 3 T cell receptor beta chains share one sample of origin, sequenced in a study of CD8 T cells in ankylosing spondylitis. TCRdb re-analysed the 5' RACE reads in MiXCR, keeping a single row per CDR3 protein. This sample yields over 450,000 distinct CDR3 sequences, of which roughly 12% are seen a single time; under 7.5% belongs to the top ten. General observations from the study: Made up of fewer than ten highly homologous variants, a TCR beta motif appeared characteristic of ankylosing spondylitis blood.

These receptors' antigens are unknown. Sequenced: blood, either unsorted or a sorted T cell fraction (not recorded which). The origin of the receptors is a male donor with ankylosing spondylitis.

V usage is TRBV6-1 and J usage is TRBJ2-1; 9 bases fit TRBD2. The CDR3 length is 15 residues. Germline CDR1 is MNHNS and CDR2 is SASEGT. Trimming removed 3 bases from V and 2 bases from J; junction bases left unmatched: 2. CDR3 protein: CASSDSGSTYNEQFF. CDR3 bases: TGTGCCAGCAGTGATAGCGGGAGTACCTACAATGAGCAGTTCTTC.

V and J are TRBV20-1 and TRBJ1-5; D unclear. CDR3 length: 14 amino acids. The germline V gene encodes CDR1 DFQATT and CDR2 SNEGSKA (reference sequence). V lost 5 bases and J lost 4, with 15 bases in between. The DNA for the CDR3 is TGCAGTGCTGGATTAGACGGGCCAAATCAGCCCCAGCATTTT. This codes for CSAGLDGPNQPQHF.

This clonotype came up a few times. The rearrangement joins TRBV10-2 to TRBJ2-1; 8 bases map to TRBD2. Looked up from germline, CDR1 is WSHSY and CDR2 is SAAADI. J gave up 7 bases and V 3 bases, and 8 bases lay outside the gene matches. The CDR3 runs to 15 residues. CDR3 in DNA: TGCGCCAGCAGTGATAGCGCCGGGAGGGTTAATGAGCAGTTCTTC. Protein product: CASSDSAGRVNEQFF.